This T cell receptor (beta chain) emerged from a study of neoadjuvant anti-PD-1 for oral cavity cancer. Study-level background: Patients without progression got a fourth dose around day 43.

This clone was seen just once. Documented time point: after neoadjuvant nivolumab, at surgical resection. Repertoires were generated with immunoSEQ multiplex PCR, while TCRdb's copy carries only in-frame clones and drops some. In the table there are roughly 14,000 clones, approximately 73% of which are singletons. There are 13 residues in the CDR3. V dropped 3 bases and J dropped 6 bases, with 12 bases sitting between them. Germline-derived CDR1 and CDR2 are MNHNY and SVGAGI (reference sequence). The sequencing used PBMCs, collected after nivolumab (anti-PD-1) treatment. This clonotype was obtained from a person between 40 and 80 years old with oral cavity squamous cell carcinoma. The rearrangement uses TRBV6-6 and TRBJ2-7; D uncertain. The CDR3 reads CASSYNVGGEQYF. The CDR3 coding sequence is TGTGCCAGCAGTTATAACGTAGGCGGCGAGCAGTACTTC.